This T cell receptor beta chain is drawn from a study of technical replicates of blood from several donors. Using immunoSEQ multiplex PCR, the repertoire was profiled, and TCRdb retains in-frame clones only, with some absent. The sample lists about 66,000 clones, 95% to 98% occurring once. CDR1 and CDR2 from the germline V gene are MNHNY and SVGAGI (reference sequence). There are 15 residues in the CDR3. The V gene end was trimmed by 1 base and the J gene end by 6 bases; junction bases not matched to a gene: 6. J is TRBJ1-2 and V is TRBV6-6, with 9 nucleotides matching TRBD1. This clonotype originated in a human donor in good health. Sequencing input: T cells isolated from PBMCs. In nucleotides, the CDR3 is TGTGCCAGCAGTTACTTGACAGGGGGTGACAATGGCTACACCTTC. Amino acid sequence: CASSYLTGGDNGYTF.